These T cell receptor beta chains were read from a single sample in a study of CD8 T cells in Susac syndrome. TCRdb redid the calling of the immunoSEQ multiplex PCR reads with MiXCR, one entry per CDR3 protein. Among approximately 170,000 distinct CDR3 sequences, 92% were seen once, and the ten largest hold around 0.079%. Source material: CD4+ T cells from PBMCs. All receptors derive from a human donor in good health. Both conserved end residues are part of each CDR3. The D gene is left open where the match is weak. A clone size is listed for some rows: how often the clone was seen (once, few, many), or a class if it is expanded.

TRBJ2-7 | . | TRBV20-1 | . | TGCAGTGCTAGACGTCTCGACTACGAGCAGTACTTC | CSARRLDYEQYF
TRBJ1-5 | . | TRBV12-3/TRBV12-4 | few | TGTGCCAGCAGTCGGGGGGGGTCCAATCAGCCCCAGCATTTT | CASSRGGSNQPQHF
TRBJ2-5 | . | TRBV5-1 | . | TGCGCCAGCAGCTTGGAACCAGGGGCTTCGGAGACCCAGTACTTC | CASSLEPGASETQYF
TRBJ2-2 | . | TRBV11-2 | . | TGTGCCAGCAGCTTTAAGCGGAACACCGGGGAGCTGTTTTTT | CASSFKRNTGELFF
TRBJ2-7 | TRBD1 | TRBV20-1 | . | TGCAGTGCCGGCGGGGACAGGGCCCCTCACGAGCAGTACTTC | CSAGGDRAPHEQYF
TRBJ2-7 | . | TRBV20-1 | . | TGCAGTGCTAGGACGAGCAAAGGAGGCGAGCAGTACTTC | CSARTSKGGEQYF
TRBJ1-1 | . | TRBV29-1 | once | TGCAGCGTTGAAGATCTTCAATGGGGGAGCATGAACACTGAAGCTTTCTTT | CSVEDLQWGSMNTEAFF
TRBJ2-5 | . | TRBV6-5 | . | TGTGCCAGCAGTTCGGAGTCATCGGGGTACCGAGGGGAGACCCAGTACTTC | CASSSESSGYRGETQYF
TRBJ1-3 | . | TRBV12-3/TRBV12-4 | . | TGTGCCAGCAGCCGAGGGGAGGGTGCAGGAAACACCATATATTTT | CASSRGEGAGNTIYF
TRBJ2-1 | . | TRBV28 | once | TGTGCCAGCAGTTTACCCCCCGGGTACAATGAGCAGTTCTTC | CASSLPPGYNEQFF
TRBJ1-1 | . | TRBV9 | . | TGTGCCAGCAGCCCCAGGAGGATGAACACTGAAGCTTTCTTT | CASSPRRMNTEAFF
TRBJ1-4 | . | TRBV5-1 | . | TGCGCCAGCAGCCGGGGGGCGCAGGGAGGAGAAAAACTGTTTTTT | CASSRGAQGGEKLFF
TRBJ2-2 | . | TRBV7-2 | . | TGTGCCAGCAGCCCCTCCGGCCCGCAGACCGGGGAGCTGTTTTTT | CASSPSGPQTGELFF
TRBJ2-3 | . | TRBV24-1 | . | TGTGCCACCAGTGATGTCACAGATACGCAGTATTTT | CATSDVTDTQYF
TRBJ2-1 | TRBD2 | TRBV20-1 | . | TGCAGTGCTACGGCGGGAGGAAACAATGAGCAGTTCTTC | CSATAGGNNEQFF
TRBJ1-1 | . | TRBV18 | . | TGTGCCAGCTCATCGCAACAGGGCAACACTGAAGCTTTCTTT | CASSSQQGNTEAFF
TRBJ2-7 | . | TRBV4-3 | few | TGCGCCAGCAGCCAAGACAAACAGACCTACGAGCAGTACTTC | CASSQDKQTYEQYF
TRBJ1-6 | . | TRBV18 | . | TGTGCCAGCTCACCAAGGGGAAATTCACCCCTCCACTTT | CASSPRGNSPLHF
TRBJ2-3 | . | TRBV7-9 | . | TGTGCCAGCAGCTTAGGGGGGGAATCGACAGATACGCAGTATTTT | CASSLGGESTDTQYF
TRBJ1-3 | . | TRBV12-3/TRBV12-4 | . | TGTGCCAGCAGTTCGGTACCAATTGGAAACACCATATATTTT | CASSSVPIGNTIYF
TRBJ1-2 | . | TRBV5-6 | . | TGTGCCAGCAGTCGATATCAGGGAAGCTATGGCTACACCTTC | CASSRYQGSYGYTF
TRBJ1-4 | . | TRBV7-9 | . | TGTGCCAGCAGCTACCAGGGTACAACTAATGAAAAACTGTTTTTT | CASSYQGTTNEKLFF